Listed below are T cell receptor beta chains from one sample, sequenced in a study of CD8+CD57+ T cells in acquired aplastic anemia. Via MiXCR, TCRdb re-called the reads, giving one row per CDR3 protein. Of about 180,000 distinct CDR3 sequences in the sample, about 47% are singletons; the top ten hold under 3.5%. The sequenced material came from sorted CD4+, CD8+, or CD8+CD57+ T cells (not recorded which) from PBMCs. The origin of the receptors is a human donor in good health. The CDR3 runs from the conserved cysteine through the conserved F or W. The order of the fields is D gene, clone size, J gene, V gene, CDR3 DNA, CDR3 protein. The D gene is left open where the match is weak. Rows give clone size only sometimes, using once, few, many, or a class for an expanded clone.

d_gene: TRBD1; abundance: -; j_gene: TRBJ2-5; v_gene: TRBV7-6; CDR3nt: TGTGCCAGCACGCTGTCTCCGACAGGGAAAAGGGGGACCCAGTACTTC; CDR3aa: CASTLSPTGKRGTQYF
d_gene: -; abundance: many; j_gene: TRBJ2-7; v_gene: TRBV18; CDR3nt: TGTGCCAGCTCGCAGACAAGTACCTACGAGCAGTACTTC; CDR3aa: CASSQTSTYEQYF
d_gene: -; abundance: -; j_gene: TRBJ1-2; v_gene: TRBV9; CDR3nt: TGTGCCAGCAGCGGACGGGACGATTTCCTTAACTATGGCTACACCTTC; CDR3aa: CASSGRDDFLNYGYTF
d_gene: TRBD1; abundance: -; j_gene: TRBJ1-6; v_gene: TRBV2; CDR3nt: TGTGCCAGCACCCGGACAGGGGATAATTCACCCCTCCACTTT; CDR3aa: CASTRTGDNSPLHF
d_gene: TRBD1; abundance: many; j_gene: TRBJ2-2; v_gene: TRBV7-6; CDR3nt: TGTGCCAGCAGCTTGGACAGGGGCTCGAACACCGGGGAGCTGTTTTTT; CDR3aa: CASSLDRGSNTGELFF
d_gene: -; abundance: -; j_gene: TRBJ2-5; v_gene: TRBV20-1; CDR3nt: TGCAGTGCCAGCCTCCTAGCGAACCGGGAGACCCAGTACTTC; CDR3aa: CSASLLANRETQYF
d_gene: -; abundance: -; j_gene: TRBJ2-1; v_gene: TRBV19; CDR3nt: TGTGCCAGTAGTATGGGCAGGGAGTCCTACAATGAGCAGTTCTTC; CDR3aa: CASSMGRESYNEQFF
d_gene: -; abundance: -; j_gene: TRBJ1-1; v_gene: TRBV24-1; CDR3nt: TGTGCCACCAGTGATAGCGGAAACACTGAAGCTTTCTTT; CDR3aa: CATSDSGNTEAFF
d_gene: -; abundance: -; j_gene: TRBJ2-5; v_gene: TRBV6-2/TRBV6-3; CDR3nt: TGTGCCAGCAGTTACCCGGGAACCCAGTACTTC; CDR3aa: CASSYPGTQYF
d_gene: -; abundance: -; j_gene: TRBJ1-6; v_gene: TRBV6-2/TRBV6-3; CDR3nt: TGTGCCAGCGCGTTGGCGGGAACCCTCCACTTT; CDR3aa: CASALAGTLHF
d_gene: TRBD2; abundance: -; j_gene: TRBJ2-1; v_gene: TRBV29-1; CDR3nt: TGCAGCGTTGAAGATATTGCGGGAGGGCCCAATGAGCAGTTCTTC; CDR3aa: CSVEDIAGGPNEQFF
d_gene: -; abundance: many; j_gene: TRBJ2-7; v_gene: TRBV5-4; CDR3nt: TGTGCCAGCAGCTTGGACGGGAACTCCTACGAGCAGTACTTC; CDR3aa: CASSLDGNSYEQYF
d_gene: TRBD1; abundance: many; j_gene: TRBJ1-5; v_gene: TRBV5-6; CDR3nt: TGTGCCAGCAGCTTGTGGGACAGGGGAAGACAGCCCCAGCATTTT; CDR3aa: CASSLWDRGRQPQHF
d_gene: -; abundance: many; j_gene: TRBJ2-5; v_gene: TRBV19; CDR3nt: TGTGCCAGTAGTATAGGACTGTGGTCGGAGACCCAGTACTTC; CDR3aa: CASSIGLWSETQYF
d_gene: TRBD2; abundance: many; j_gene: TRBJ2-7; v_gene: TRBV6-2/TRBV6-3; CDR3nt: TGTGCCAGCAGTTACTCGATAGCGGGAGTCTACGAGCAGTACTTC; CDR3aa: CASSYSIAGVYEQYF
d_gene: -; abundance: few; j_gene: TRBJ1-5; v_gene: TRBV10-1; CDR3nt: TGCGCCAGCAGTGATGGTTATAGCAATCAGCCCCAGCATTTT; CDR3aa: CASSDGYSNQPQHF
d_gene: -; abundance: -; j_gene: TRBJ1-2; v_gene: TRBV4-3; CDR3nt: TGCGCCAGCAGCCAAGATCAAGTTACTAACTATGGCTACACCTTC; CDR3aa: CASSQDQVTNYGYTF
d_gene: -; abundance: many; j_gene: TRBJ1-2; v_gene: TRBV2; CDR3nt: TGTGCCAGCGGGTTAAGGGGAAACTATGGCTACACCTTC; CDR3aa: CASGLRGNYGYTF
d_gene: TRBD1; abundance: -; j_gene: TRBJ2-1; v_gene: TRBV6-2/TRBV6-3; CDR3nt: TGTGCCAGCAGTTACCCGGGACAGGGGATCTACAATGAGCAGTTCTTC; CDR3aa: CASSYPGQGIYNEQFF
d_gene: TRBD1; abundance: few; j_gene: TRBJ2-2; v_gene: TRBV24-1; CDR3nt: TGTGCCACCAAGGGGACAGGGGGCACCGGGGAGCTGTTTTTT; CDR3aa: CATKGTGGTGELFF
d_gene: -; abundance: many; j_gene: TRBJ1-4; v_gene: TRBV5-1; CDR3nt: TGCGCCAGCAGCTTTGGCCGGGGAGGGGGTGAGGAAAAACTGTTTTTT; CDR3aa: CASSFGRGGGEEKLFF
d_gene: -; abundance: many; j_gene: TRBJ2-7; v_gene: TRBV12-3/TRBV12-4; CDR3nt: TGTGCCAGCAGTTCACAACTCGTAGCCGGACTAAACTTC; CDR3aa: CASSSQLVAGLNF
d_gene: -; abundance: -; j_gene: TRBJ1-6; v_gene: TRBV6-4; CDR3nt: TGTGCCAGCAGTGACTCGAGTGAATCACCCCTCCACTTT; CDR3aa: CASSDSSESPLHF
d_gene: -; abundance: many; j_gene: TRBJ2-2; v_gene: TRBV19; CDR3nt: TGTGCCAGTAAGTTGGCGGCGAACACCGGGGAGCTGTTTTTT; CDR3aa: CASKLAANTGELFF
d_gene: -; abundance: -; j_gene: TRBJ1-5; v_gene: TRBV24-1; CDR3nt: TGTGCCACCAGTGATTTCGAGGGGCAGCCCCAGCATTTT; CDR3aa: CATSDFEGQPQHF
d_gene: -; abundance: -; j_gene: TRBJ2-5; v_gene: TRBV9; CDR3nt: TGTGCCAGCAGCGTAGAGGAGGGAATGGGGGAGACCCAGTACTTC; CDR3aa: CASSVEEGMGETQYF
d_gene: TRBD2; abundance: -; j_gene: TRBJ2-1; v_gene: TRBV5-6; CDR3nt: TGTGCCAGCAGCTCACCGACCGGGACTAGCGGGAGGAATGAGCAGTTCTTC; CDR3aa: CASSSPTGTSGRNEQFF
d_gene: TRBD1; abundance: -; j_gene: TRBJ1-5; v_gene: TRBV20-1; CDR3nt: TGCAGTGCTAGATTGTTCGGGACAGGGGGCAAAAGCAATCAGCCCCAGCATTTT; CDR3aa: CSARLFGTGGKSNQPQHF
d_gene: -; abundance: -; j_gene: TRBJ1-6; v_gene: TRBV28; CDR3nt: TGTGCCAGCAGTTCTTGGCAGGGAAATTCACCCCTCCACTTT; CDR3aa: CASSSWQGNSPLHF
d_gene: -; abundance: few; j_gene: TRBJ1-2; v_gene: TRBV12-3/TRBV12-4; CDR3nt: TGTGCCAGCACCGAAAGGGGTGCAAATGGCTACACCTTC; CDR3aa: CASTERGANGYTF
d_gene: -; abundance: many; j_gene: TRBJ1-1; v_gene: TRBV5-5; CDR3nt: TGTGCCAGCAGCTTTTCGACAGACACTGAAGCTTTCTTT; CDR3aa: CASSFSTDTEAFF
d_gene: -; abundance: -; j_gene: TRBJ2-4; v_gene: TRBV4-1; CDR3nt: TGCGCCAGCAGCCAAAACCTCGACCGTCAAAAGTACTTC; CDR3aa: CASSQNLDRQKYF
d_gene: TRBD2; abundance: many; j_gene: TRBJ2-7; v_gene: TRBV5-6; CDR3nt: TGTGCCAGCAGCTTGGTAGTAGCGGTGCTCAGCGGGAGAAGCAACGAGCAGTACTTC; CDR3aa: CASSLVVAVLSGRSNEQYF
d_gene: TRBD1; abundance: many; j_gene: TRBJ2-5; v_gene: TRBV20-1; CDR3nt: TGCAGTGCTAGAGCGAGGGGGCTCCAAGAGACCCAGTACTTC; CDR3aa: CSARARGLQETQYF
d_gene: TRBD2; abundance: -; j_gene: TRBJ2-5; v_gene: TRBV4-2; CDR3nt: TGTGCCAGCAGCCGGGGACTAGCGGGGGGCATAAAGACCCAGTACTTC; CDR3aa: CASSRGLAGGIKTQYF
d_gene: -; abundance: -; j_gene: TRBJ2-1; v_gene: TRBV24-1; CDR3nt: TGTGCCACCAGTGATTTGATAGAATCTGAGCAGTTCTTC; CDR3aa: CATSDLIESEQFF
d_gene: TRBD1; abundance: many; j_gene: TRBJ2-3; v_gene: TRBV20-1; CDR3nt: TGCAGTGCTACTACCTACAGGGGAAGCACAGATACGCAGTATTTT; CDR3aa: CSATTYRGSTDTQYF
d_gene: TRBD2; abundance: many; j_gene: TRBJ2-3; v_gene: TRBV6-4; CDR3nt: TGTGCCAGCAGTGACTCCCCGACTAGCGGGAGGGCCTCCACAGATACGCAGTATTTT; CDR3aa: CASSDSPTSGRASTDTQYF
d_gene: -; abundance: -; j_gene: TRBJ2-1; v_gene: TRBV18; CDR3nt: TGTGCCAGCTCACCGTTCGGACGTGCGGACAATGAGCAGTTCTTC; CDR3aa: CASSPFGRADNEQFF